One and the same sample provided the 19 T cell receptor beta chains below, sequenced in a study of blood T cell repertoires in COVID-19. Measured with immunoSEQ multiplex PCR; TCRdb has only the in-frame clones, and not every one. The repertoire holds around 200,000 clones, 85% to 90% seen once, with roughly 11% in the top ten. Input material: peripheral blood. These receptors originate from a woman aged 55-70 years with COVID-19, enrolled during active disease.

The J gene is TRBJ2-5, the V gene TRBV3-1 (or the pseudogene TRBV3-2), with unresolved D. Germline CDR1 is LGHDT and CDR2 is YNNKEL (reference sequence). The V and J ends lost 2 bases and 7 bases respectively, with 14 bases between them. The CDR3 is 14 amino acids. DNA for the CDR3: TGTGCCAGCAGCCAACTAGAAAACCTTGGGACCCAGTACTTC. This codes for CASSQLENLGTQYF.

CDR3 in amino acids: CASSPPGGKGSYEQYF. CDR3 in DNA: TGTGCCAGCTCACCCCCTGGGGGCAAGGGGTCCTACGAGCAGTACTTC. The V and J genes are TRBV18 and TRBJ2-7, with TRBD1 as a possible D gene (6 bases). V lost 3 bases and J lost 1, with 16 bases in between. CDR3 size: 16 residues. From germline, CDR1 is KGHSH and CDR2 LQKENI.

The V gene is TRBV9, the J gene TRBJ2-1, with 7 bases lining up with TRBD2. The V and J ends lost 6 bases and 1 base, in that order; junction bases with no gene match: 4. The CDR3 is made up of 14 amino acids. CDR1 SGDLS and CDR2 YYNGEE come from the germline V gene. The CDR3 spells CASKRGDSYNEQFF. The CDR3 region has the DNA TGTGCCAGCAAACGGGGGGATTCCTACAATGAGCAGTTCTTC.

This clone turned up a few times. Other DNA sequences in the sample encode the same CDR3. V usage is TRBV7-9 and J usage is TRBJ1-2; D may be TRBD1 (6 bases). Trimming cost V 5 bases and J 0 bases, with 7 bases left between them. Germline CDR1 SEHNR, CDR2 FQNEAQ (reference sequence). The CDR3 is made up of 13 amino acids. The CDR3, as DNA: TGTGCCAGCAGCCGGGACACTAACTATGGCTACACCTTC. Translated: CASSRDTNYGYTF. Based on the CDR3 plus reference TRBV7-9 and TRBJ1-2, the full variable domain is DTGVSQNPRHKITKRGQNVTFRCDPISEHNRLYWYRQTLGQGPEFLTYFQNEAQLEKSRLLSDRFSAERPKGSFSTLEIQRTEQGDSAMYLCASSRDTNYGYTFGSGTRLTVV.

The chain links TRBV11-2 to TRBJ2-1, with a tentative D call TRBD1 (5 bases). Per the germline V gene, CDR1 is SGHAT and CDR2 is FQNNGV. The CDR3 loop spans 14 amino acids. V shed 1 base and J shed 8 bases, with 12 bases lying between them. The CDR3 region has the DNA TGTGCCAGCAGCTTAGCGGGCAGGGCCCATGAGCAGTTCTTC. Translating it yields CASSLAGRAHEQFF. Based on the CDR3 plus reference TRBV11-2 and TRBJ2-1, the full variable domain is EAGVAQSPRYKIIEKRQSVAFWCNPISGHATLYWYQQILGQGPKLLIQFQNNGVVDDSQLPKDRFSAERLKGVDSTLKIQPAKLEDSAVYLCASSLAGRAHEQFFGPGTRLTVL.

DNA of the CDR3: TGTGCCAGCAGCTTCTCCGGGACAGGGGGCAATCAGCCCCAGCATTTT. Its protein is CASSFSGTGGNQPQHF. The rearrangement uses TRBV7-9 and TRBJ1-5; 10 positions agree with TRBD1. CDR1 is SEHNR, CDR2 FQNEAQ, per germline (reference sequence). V trimming: 3 bases; J trimming: 2 bases; junction bases outside the gene matches: 4. The CDR3 contains 16 residues. The full variable domain, in which reference TRBV7-9 and TRBJ1-5 provide the parts outside the CDR3, is DTGVSQNPRHKITKRGQNVTFRCDPISEHNRLYWYRQTLGQGPEFLTYFQNEAQLEKSRLLSDRFSAERPKGSFSTLEIQRTEQGDSAMYLCASSFSGTGGNQPQHFGDGTRLSIL.

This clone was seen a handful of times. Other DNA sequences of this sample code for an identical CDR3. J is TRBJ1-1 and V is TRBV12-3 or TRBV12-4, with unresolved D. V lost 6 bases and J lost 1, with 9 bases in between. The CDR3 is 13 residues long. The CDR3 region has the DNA TGTGCCAGCAGCTCCGATAGGAACACTGAAGCTTTCTTT. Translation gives CASSSDRNTEAFF.

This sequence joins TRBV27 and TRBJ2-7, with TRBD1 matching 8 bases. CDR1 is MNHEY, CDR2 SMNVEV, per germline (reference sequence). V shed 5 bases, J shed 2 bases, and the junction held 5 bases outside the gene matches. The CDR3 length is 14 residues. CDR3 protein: CASSLRQGPYEQYF. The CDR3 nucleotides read TGTGCCAGCAGTCTCCGACAGGGGCCCTACGAGCAGTACTTC.

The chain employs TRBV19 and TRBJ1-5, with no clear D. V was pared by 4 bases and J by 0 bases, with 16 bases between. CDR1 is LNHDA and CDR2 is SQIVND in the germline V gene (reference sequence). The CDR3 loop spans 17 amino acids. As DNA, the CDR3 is TGTGCCAGTAGTAAAGCCGGGGAAGTTCATAGCAATCAGCCCCAGCATTTT. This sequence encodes CASSKAGEVHSNQPQHF.

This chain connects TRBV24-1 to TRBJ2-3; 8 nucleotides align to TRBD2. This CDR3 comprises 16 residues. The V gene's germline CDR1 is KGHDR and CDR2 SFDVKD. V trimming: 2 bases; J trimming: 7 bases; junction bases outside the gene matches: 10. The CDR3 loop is CATSDWEAGDPYTQYF. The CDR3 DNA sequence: TGTGCCACCAGTGATTGGGAAGCGGGAGACCCCTATACGCAGTATTTT.

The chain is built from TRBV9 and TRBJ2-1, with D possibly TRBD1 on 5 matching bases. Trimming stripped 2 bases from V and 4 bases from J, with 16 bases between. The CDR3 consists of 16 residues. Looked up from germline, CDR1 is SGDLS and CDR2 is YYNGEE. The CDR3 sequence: CASSVKGVADYNEQFF. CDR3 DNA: TGTGCCAGCAGCGTGAAAGGGGTAGCTGATTACAATGAGCAGTTCTTC.

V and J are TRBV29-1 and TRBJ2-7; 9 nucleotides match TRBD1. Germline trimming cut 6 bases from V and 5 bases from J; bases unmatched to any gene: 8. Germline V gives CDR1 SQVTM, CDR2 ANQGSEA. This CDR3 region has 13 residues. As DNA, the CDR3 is TGCAGCGTGGGGGGACAGGGTGTTGACGAGCAGTACTTC. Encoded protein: CSVGGQGVDEQYF.

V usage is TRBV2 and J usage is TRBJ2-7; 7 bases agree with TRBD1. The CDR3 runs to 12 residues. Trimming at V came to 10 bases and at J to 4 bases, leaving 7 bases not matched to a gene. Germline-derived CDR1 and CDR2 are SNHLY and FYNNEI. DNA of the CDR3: TGTGCCAAGGGACAGAGCCCTTACGAGCAGTACTTC. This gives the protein CAKGQSPYEQYF.

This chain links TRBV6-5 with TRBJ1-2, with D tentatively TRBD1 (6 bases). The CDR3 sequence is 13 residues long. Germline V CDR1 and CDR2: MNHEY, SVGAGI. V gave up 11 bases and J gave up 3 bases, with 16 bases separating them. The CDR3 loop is CAAPARTDYGYTF. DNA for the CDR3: TGTGCCGCCCCGGCCCGGACAGACTATGGCTACACCTTC.

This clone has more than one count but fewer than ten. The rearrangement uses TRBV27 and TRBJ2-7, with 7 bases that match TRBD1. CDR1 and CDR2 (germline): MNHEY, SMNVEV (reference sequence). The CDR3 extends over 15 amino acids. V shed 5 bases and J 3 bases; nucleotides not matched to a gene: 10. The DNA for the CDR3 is TGTGCCAGCAGTACCACCGGGACAGCCCACTACGAGCAGTACTTC. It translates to CASSTTGTAHYEQYF.

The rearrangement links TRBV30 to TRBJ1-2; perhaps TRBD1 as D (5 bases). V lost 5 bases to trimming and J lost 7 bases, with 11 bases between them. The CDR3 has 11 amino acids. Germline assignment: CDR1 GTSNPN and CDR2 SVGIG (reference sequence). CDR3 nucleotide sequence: TGTGCCTGGCAGGGAAGTCGTGGCTACACCTTC. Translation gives CAWQGSRGYTF.

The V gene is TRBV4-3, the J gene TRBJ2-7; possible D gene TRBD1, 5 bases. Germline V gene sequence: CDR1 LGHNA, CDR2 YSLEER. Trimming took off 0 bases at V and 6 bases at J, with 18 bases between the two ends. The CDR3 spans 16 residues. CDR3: CASSQDLGREGFEQYF. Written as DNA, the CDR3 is TGCGCCAGCAGCCAAGATTTGGGCAGGGAAGGGTTCGAGCAGTACTTC.

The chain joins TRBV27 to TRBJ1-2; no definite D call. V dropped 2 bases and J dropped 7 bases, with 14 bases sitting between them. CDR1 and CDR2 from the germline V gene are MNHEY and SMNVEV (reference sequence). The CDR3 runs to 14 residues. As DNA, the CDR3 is TGTGCCAGCAGTTTAAATTGGAGGAGCACTGGCTACACCTTC. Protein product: CASSLNWRSTGYTF.

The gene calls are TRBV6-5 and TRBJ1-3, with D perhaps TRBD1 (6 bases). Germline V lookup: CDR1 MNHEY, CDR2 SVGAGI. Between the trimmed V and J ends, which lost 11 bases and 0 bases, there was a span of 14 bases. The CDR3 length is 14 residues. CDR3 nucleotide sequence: TGTGCCGTACAGGGTCTGAGCTCTGGAAACACCATATATTTT. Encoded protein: CAVQGLSSGNTIYF.